The sequence of this T cell receptor beta chain was determined in a study of graft-versus-host responses after intestinal transplantation. As for the study in general: Anti-thymocyte globulin induction preceded three to four years of tacrolimus and steroid maintenance in all recipients. Study-level findings and limits: The authors found GvH clones in recipient marrow, some appearing first in ileum or blood. The study found high graft-versus-host to host-versus-graft clonal ratios in allografts of patients with graft-donor T cell macrochimerism. Maximum circulating GvH clone levels tracked with early post-transplant HvG decreases.

TCRdb keeps only in-frame clones here, not all; method: immunoSEQ multiplex PCR. The data contain 77,000 or so clones, about 92% of them singletons. About this clone itself: No antigen is known for it.

Germline loops: CDR1 SGHNT, CDR2 YYREEE (reference sequence). This CDR3 has 16 amino acids. J was trimmed by 8 bases and V by 4 bases; bases with no gene match: 13. This sequence was found in a human patient who received an intestinal transplant, so some T cells may come from the graft donor. This chain joins TRBV5-4 and TRBJ1-5; TRBD1 matches at 9 bases. Sequenced material: PBMCs, taken 98 days after intestinal transplantation. The CDR3 DNA reads as TGTGCCAGCAGCCAAGAACAGGGGGCGGTAAGCGAGCCCCAGCATTTT. Translating gives CASSQEQGAVSEPQHF.